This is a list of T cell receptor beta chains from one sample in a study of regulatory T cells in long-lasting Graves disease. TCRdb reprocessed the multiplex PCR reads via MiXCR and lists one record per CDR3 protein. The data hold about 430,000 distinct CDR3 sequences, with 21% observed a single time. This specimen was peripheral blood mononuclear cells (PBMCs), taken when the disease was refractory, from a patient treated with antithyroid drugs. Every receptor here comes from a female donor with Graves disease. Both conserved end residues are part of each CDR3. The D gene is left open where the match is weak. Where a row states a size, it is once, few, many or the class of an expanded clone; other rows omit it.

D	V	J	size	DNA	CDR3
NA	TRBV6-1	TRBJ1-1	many	TGTTCGGCCAGGGATACCACTGAAGCTTTCTTT	CSARDTTEAFF
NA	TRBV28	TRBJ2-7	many	TGTGCCAGCAGTAGGCGGGCCTACGAGCAGTACTTC	CASSRRAYEQYF
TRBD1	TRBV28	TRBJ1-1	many	TGTGCCAGCGGACAGGGACAGTCGGGCACTGAAGCTTTCTTT	CASGQGQSGTEAFF
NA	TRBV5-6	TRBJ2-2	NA	TGTGCCAGCAGCATCGGGGCAGACACCGGGGAGCTGTTTTTT	CASSIGADTGELFF
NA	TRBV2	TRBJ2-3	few	TGTGCCAGCAGTGTTAAAGGGGGTACGCAGTATTTT	CASSVKGGTQYF
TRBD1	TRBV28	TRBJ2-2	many	TGTGCCAGCAGTTATACCTCGACAGGGGCAGGCGGGGAGCTGTTTTTT	CASSYTSTGAGGELFF
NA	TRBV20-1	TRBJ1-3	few	TGCAGTGCTAGTACCCGCTCTGGAAACACCATATATTTT	CSASTRSGNTIYF
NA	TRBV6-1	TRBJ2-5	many	TGTGCCAGCAGTGATAGTGAAGGCCAGACCCAGTACTTC	CASSDSEGQTQYF
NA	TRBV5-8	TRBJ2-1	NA	TGTGCCAGCAGCCTGCTTGGAAGGCAATTAAAATACAATGAGCAGTTCTTC	CASSLLGRQLKYNEQFF
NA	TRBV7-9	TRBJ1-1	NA	TGTGCCAGCACCCCGGACAGAATGAACACTGAAGCTTTCTTT	CASTPDRMNTEAFF
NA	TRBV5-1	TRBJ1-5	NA	TGCGCCAGCTGCAAGGGCGGAGCCCAGAGCAATCAGCCCCAGCATTTT	CASCKGGAQSNQPQHF
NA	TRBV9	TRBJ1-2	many	TGTGCCAGCAGCGTAGCAAACGCCCTAGGAGGCTACACCTTC	CASSVANALGGYTF
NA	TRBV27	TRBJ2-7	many	TGTGCCAGCAGTTTCGGCGGCCGGTACTCCTACGAGCAGTACTTC	CASSFGGRYSYEQYF
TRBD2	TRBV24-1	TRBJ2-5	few	TGTGCCACCAGTGATTTTCAAGCGGGAGGGAAGGAGACCCAGTACTTC	CATSDFQAGGKETQYF
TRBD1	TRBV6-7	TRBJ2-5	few	TGTGCCAGCAGTTACCCACAAACTCGGGACAGGGGGTCTCGCGAAAAAGAAGAGACCCAGTACTTC	CASSYPQTRDRGSREKEETQYF
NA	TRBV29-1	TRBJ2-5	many	TGCAGCGTTGAAAGAGACCAAGAGACCCAGTACTTC	CSVERDQETQYF